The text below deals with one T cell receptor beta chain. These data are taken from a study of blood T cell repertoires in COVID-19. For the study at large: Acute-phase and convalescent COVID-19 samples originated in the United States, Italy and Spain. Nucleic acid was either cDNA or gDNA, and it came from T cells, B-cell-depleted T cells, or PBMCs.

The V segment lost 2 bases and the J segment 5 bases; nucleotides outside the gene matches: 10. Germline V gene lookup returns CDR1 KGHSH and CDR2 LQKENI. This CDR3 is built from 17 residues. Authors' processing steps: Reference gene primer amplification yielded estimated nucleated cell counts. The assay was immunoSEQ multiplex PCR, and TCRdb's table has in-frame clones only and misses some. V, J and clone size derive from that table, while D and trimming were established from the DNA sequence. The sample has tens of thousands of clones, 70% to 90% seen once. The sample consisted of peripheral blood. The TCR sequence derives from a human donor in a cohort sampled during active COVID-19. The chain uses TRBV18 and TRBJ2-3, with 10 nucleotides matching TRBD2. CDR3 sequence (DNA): TGTGCCAGCTCACCAAAAGGAGCGGGGGGGCCTATAGATACGCAGTATTTT. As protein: CASSPKGAGGPIDTQYF.